These 22 T cell receptor beta chains share one sample of origin, sequenced in a study of persistence of HIV-infected CD4 T cells. These receptors have no known antigen. The immunoSEQ assay was version 4, run in survey mode. Profiled with immunoSEQ multiplex PCR; TCRdb holds only in-frame clones, not every one. The data contain tens of thousands of clones, 65% to 75% of them singletons. The stimulus was an HIV-1 Gag 15-mer peptide pool, roughly 1 ug/peptide/mL. Sorting of responding CD4+ T cells relied on upregulated CD40 ligand together with CD69. This material consisted of CD4+ T cells sorted from PBMCs after approximately 19-hour stimulation, taken from a patient who received antiretroviral therapy. The receptors derive from an adult man with HIV who was CMV-seropositive.

The chain recombines TRBV9 with TRBJ2-7, with 8 bases lining up with TRBD1. The CDR3 is made up of 14 amino acids. Germline V gene sequence: CDR1 SGDLS, CDR2 YYNGEE. J lost 7 bases, V lost 3 bases, and 9 bases had no gene match. This CDR3 is CASSAQQGDWEQYF. CDR3 nucleotide sequence: TGTGCCAGCAGCGCTCAACAGGGGGATTGGGAGCAGTACTTC.

The chain has TRBV5-8 and TRBJ2-2; D gene uncertain. Per germline, CDR1 SGHTS and CDR2 YDEGEE. The CDR3 sequence is 14 residues long. V lost 4 bases and J 4 bases, leaving 11 bases between the germline ends. The CDR3 here is CASSKRRTTGELFF. CDR3 nucleotide sequence: TGTGCCAGCAGCAAAAGAAGGACCACCGGGGAGCTGTTTTTT. The entire variable domain, with the rest obtained from reference TRBV5-8 and TRBJ2-2, is as follows: EAGVTQSPTHLIKTRGQQATLRCSPISGHTSVYWYQQALGLGLQFLLWYDEGEERNRGNFPPRFSGRQFPNYSSELNVNALELEDSALYLCASSKRRTTGELFFGEGSRLTVL.

This clone was seen a few times. This rearrangement joins TRBV28 to TRBJ1-1, with D unresolved. The length of the CDR3 is 14 residues. Germline values: CDR1 MDHEN, CDR2 SYDVKM. V was cut by 4 bases and J by 8 bases, with 17 bases left in between. CDR3 sequence (DNA): TGTGCCAGCAGTTCATTCCCCTCCGTGACAGAAGCTTTCTTT. Translated, it gives CASSSFPSVTEAFF.

The chain couples TRBV6-5 to TRBJ1-2, with 7 nucleotides matching TRBD1. The CDR3 runs to 15 residues. Germline CDR1 and CDR2: MNHEY and SVGAGI. The V gene end was trimmed by 6 bases and the J gene end by 4 bases; junction bases not matched to a gene: 11. The CDR3 spells CASRRDRDSFYGYTF. CDR3 DNA: TGTGCCAGCAGGCGGGACCGGGACAGCTTCTATGGCTACACCTTC.

This clone was observed a handful of times. The V gene is TRBV7-9, the J gene TRBJ2-6; D call uncertain. Per the germline V gene, CDR1 is SEHNR and CDR2 is FQNEAQ (reference sequence). V was pared by 4 bases and J by 2 bases, with 9 bases between. The CDR3 runs to 15 residues. The CDR3, as DNA: TGTGCCAGCAGCTCCGGGTCTCCTGGGGCCAACGTCCTGACTTTC. As protein: CASSSGSPGANVLTF.

The CDR3 spells CASMHRGFTDTQYF. The DNA for the CDR3 is TGTGCCAGCATGCACAGAGGCTTCACAGATACGCAGTATTTT. The V gene is TRBV6-5, the J gene TRBJ2-3; D call uncertain. CDR1 is MNHEY, CDR2 SVGAGI, per germline. V lost 7 bases, J lost 2 bases, and 13 bases lay in between. The CDR3 runs 14 residues.

The CDR3 spells CASSPQGNTEAFF. CDR3 nucleotide sequence: TGTGCCAGCTCACCTCAGGGGAACACTGAAGCTTTCTTT. J is TRBJ1-1 and V is TRBV18; tentatively, D is TRBD1 (5 bases). Germline CDR1 is KGHSH and CDR2 is LQKENI. The CDR3 consists of 13 residues. The V gene lost 3 bases and the J gene lost 1 base, with 6 bases spanning the gap.

The gene calls are TRBV19 and TRBJ2-1; 13 nucleotides agree with TRBD2. Germline values: CDR1 LNHDA, CDR2 SQIVND (reference sequence). CDR3 size: 15 residues. The V and J ends lost 5 bases and 6 bases, in that order; junction bases with no gene match: 4. The CDR3 reads CASSPWTSGGNEQFF. CDR3 DNA: TGTGCCAGTAGTCCTTGGACTAGCGGGGGCAATGAGCAGTTCTTC.

The chain carries TRBV6-1 and TRBJ1-1; no reliable D call. The CDR3 extends over 16 amino acids. Trimming pared 1 base from V and 0 bases from J, leaving 12 bases between. CDR1 and CDR2 from the germline V gene are MNHNS and SASEGT. Here the CDR3 DNA reads TGTGCCAGCAGTGAAGGGGCACGGACCCTGAACACTGAAGCTTTCTTT. Protein: CASSEGARTLNTEAFF.

The V call is TRBV27, the J call TRBJ1-2; TRBD1 aligns across 9 bases. Germline values: CDR1 MNHEY, CDR2 SMNVEV (reference sequence). CDR3 length: 20 residues. V lost 5 bases and J lost 5; bases outside the gene matches: 24. CDR3 sequence (DNA): TGTGCCAGCAGTCCCCGGGCTTTAATCAGACAGGGGGAAGTTGGATATGGCTACACCTTC. Its translation: CASSPRALIRQGEVGYGYTF.

This rearrangement joins TRBV28 to TRBJ1-2; tentative D call: TRBD1 (6 bases). Germline CDR1 MDHEN, CDR2 SYDVKM. With 4 bases removed from V and 12 bases from J, the gap between germline ends came to 24 bases. This CDR3 is 15 amino acids long. The CDR3 loop reads CASSSPEARGGLNTF. The CDR3 DNA sequence: TGTGCCAGCAGTTCCCCTGAGGCTCGGGGGGGGCTGAACACCTTC.

The rearrangement links TRBV6-5 to TRBJ1-5; TRBD1 might be the D (6 bases). Per germline, CDR1 MNHEY and CDR2 SVGAGI. The CDR3 consists of 13 residues. Between the trimmed V and J ends, which lost 6 bases and 6 bases, there was a span of 12 bases. CDR3 region: CASSRQASQPQHF. The CDR3 coding sequence is TGTGCCAGCAGCCGACAGGCCAGTCAGCCCCAGCATTTT.

The V gene is TRBV28, the J gene TRBJ1-1, with D uncertain. The CDR3 is 11 amino acids. Germline-derived CDR1 and CDR2 are MDHEN and SYDVKM. Trimming shortened V by 3 bases and J by 8 bases, and 7 bases separated the two germline ends. The CDR3 DNA reads TGTGCCAGCAGTTTGAGGGCCGAAGCTTTCTTT. It translates to CASSLRAEAFF.

The CDR3 here is CASSLAAGMGYEQYF. CDR3 nucleotide sequence: TGTGCCAGCAGCTTAGCGGCGGGGATGGGTTACGAGCAGTACTTC. This chain connects TRBV7-2 to TRBJ2-7; maybe TRBD2 (6 bases). The V end lost 0 bases, the J end lost 4 bases, and 13 bases lay between the germline ends. CDR3 length equals 15 residues. Germline lookup yields CDR1 SGHTA and CDR2 FQGNSA.

The rearrangement links TRBV6-1 to TRBJ1-1; D ambiguous. This CDR3 has 14 residues. Trimming shortened V by 3 bases and J by 1 base, and 9 bases separated the two germline ends. Germline V gene sequence: CDR1 MNHNS, CDR2 SASEGT. The CDR3: CASSERRRNTEAFF. CDR3 coding DNA: TGTGCCAGCAGTGAGAGGAGGAGGAACACTGAAGCTTTCTTT.

For the CDR3, the DNA is TGTGCCAGTAGTATCGGCGGGGGGAATGAAAAACTGTTTTTT. It codes for CASSIGGGNEKLFF. The gene calls are TRBV19 and TRBJ1-4; D may be TRBD1 (5 bases). Between the trimmed V and J ends, which lost 3 bases and 5 bases, there was a span of 10 bases. The V gene's germline CDR1 is LNHDA and CDR2 SQIVND (reference sequence). The CDR3 is 14 residues long.

This chain joins TRBV28 and TRBJ2-6; D is uncertain. In germline, CDR1 is MDHEN, CDR2 SYDVKM. Trimming took off 8 bases at V and 0 bases at J, with 14 bases between the two ends. The CDR3 totals 16 residues. The CDR3 sequence is CASLTLGDSGANVLTF. DNA of the CDR3: TGTGCCAGCCTAACCTTAGGTGACTCTGGGGCCAACGTCCTGACTTTC.

The chain combines TRBV14 with TRBJ1-2, with D maybe TRBD1 (5 bases). V was clipped by 1 base and J by 8 bases, with 11 bases between them. The germline V gene has CDR1 SGHDN and CDR2 FVKESK. The CDR3 is 13 amino acids. CDR3 amino acids: CASSQVRQGGYTF. CDR3 nucleotide sequence: TGTGCCAGCAGCCAAGTAAGGCAGGGCGGCTACACCTTC.

CDR3 sequence: CASSLGAATLYEQYF. The CDR3 bases are TGTGCCAGCAGCTTAGGGGCCGCCACCCTCTACGAGCAGTACTTC. The rearrangement links TRBV7-9 to TRBJ2-7; D remains unclear. Germline CDR1 is SEHNR and CDR2 is FQNEAQ (reference sequence). CDR3 length equals 15 residues. The ends were cut back, 1 base at V and 3 bases at J, with 13 bases in the middle.

This sequence joins TRBV11-2 and TRBJ2-7; the match to TRBD1 covers 7 bases. V was clipped by 4 bases and J by 6 bases; unmatched bases: 12. The germline gives CDR1 SGHAT, CDR2 FQNNGV. This CDR3 region has 15 residues. Here the CDR3 reads CASSSWTGDLPEQYF. CDR3 in DNA: TGTGCCAGCAGCTCCTGGACAGGTGACCTCCCCGAGCAGTACTTC.

The chain carries TRBV6-1 and TRBJ1-4, with D unclear. CDR1 is MNHNS, CDR2 SASEGT, per germline. The ends were cut back, 3 bases at V and 5 bases at J, with 19 bases in the middle. This CDR3 region has 17 residues. The CDR3 region has the DNA TGTGCCAGCAGTGATCTTCGGGTTAACATTGGGAATGAAAAACTGTTTTTT. Its protein is CASSDLRVNIGNEKLFF.

The V gene is TRBV5-1, the J gene TRBJ2-7, with 8 bases aligning to TRBD2. V trimming: 4 bases; J trimming: 2 bases; junction bases outside the gene matches: 5. The CDR3 contains 14 residues. Per germline, CDR1 SGHRS and CDR2 YFSETQ. The DNA of the CDR3 is TGCGCCAGCAGCCCCAGCGGGGGCCCCTACGAGCAGTACTTC. It specifies CASSPSGGPYEQYF.